This entry features one T cell receptor beta chain sequence. This sample is drawn from a study of T cell responses to AZD1222 COVID-19 vaccine. Overall study context: Timing groups of about 4 and about 12 weeks for second doses were pooled.

The CDR3 consists of 16 residues. Germline V CDR1 and CDR2: MDHEN, SYDVKM. Trimming left V 3 bases short and J 0 bases short, with 11 bases between. The assay was immunoSEQ multiplex PCR, and TCRdb's table has in-frame clones only and misses some. The sample lists roughly 100,000 clones, about 87% occurring once. The specimen was peripheral blood, collected on day 0 of AZD1222 vaccination. The TCR was taken from an adult in good health. V gene TRBV28 combines with J gene TRBJ1-4; D remains ambiguous. The CDR3 loop is CASSLYQSATNEKLFF. The CDR3 DNA follows: TGTGCCAGCAGTTTGTATCAGAGTGCAACTAATGAAAAACTGTTTTTT.